Listed below are T cell receptor beta chains from one sample, sequenced in a study of blood T cell repertoires in COVID-19. TCRdb keeps only in-frame clones here, not all; method: immunoSEQ multiplex PCR. Of around 140,000 clones listed, approximately 90% are singletons. The sequenced sample was peripheral blood. Every receptor here comes from a woman aged 50 to 65 with active or convalescent COVID-19. Each CDR3 is given with its conserved first and last residue. A D gene is named only where the DNA matches it firmly. Expanded clones are given a class, and other clones once, few, many or no size at all.

>TRBJ2-1|TRBV29-1|TRBD2|-
CSARTSGDYNEQFF
TGCAGCGCTAGGACTAGCGGGGACTACAATGAGCAGTTCTTC
>TRBJ1-1|TRBV7-9|-|-
CAMEEADTEAFF
TGTGCCATGGAGGAGGCCGACACTGAAGCTTTCTTT
>TRBJ1-5|TRBV19|TRBD1|-
CASSSMDRAHQPQHF
TGTGCCAGTAGTTCAATGGACAGGGCACATCAGCCCCAGCATTTT
>TRBJ1-2|TRBV6-7|TRBD1|-
CASSYSNEGASLPYGYTF
TGTGCCAGCAGTTACTCGAACGAGGGGGCGAGTCTACCCTATGGCTACACCTTC
>TRBJ1-2|TRBV5-8|-|-
CASSSLSYGYTF
TGTGCCAGCAGCTCACTAAGCTATGGCTACACCTTC
>TRBJ2-2|TRBV2|TRBD2|-
CASRQRESSGELFF
TGTGCCAGCAGGCAGCGGGAATCCTCCGGGGAGCTGTTTTTT
>TRBJ1-1|TRBV9|-|-
CASSPSGRTGAEAFF
TGTGCCAGCAGCCCATCGGGCCGTACGGGAGCTGAAGCTTTCTTT
>TRBJ1-4|TRBV18|-|-
CASSEGATNEKLFF
TGTGCCAGCTCCGAGGGTGCAACTAATGAAAAACTGTTTTTT
>TRBJ2-7|TRBV28|-|-
CASSGQLNEQYF
TGTGCCAGCAGCGGACAGTTAAACGAGCAGTACTTC
>TRBJ2-2|TRBV7-2|TRBD2|-
CASSLVGLAGGGGELFF
TGTGCCAGCAGCTTAGTCGGGCTAGCGGGAGGAGGCGGGGAGCTGTTTTTT
>TRBJ1-5|TRBV7-2|TRBD1|-
CASSPQTDRGQQPQHF
TGTGCCAGCAGCCCTCAAACCGACAGGGGTCAACAGCCCCAGCATTTT
>TRBJ1-2|TRBV28|TRBD1|-
CASSLTTQGANGYTF
TGTGCCAGCAGTTTGACCACACAGGGGGCGAATGGCTACACCTTC
>TRBJ2-2|TRBV7-2|-|once
CASSLEPTGYTGELFF
TGTGCCAGCAGCTTAGAACCCACAGGGTACACCGGGGAGCTGTTTTTT
>TRBJ1-1|TRBV27|-|-
CASGNGRVNTEAFF
TGTGCCAGCGGGAATGGGAGGGTGAACACTGAAGCTTTCTTT
>TRBJ2-5|TRBV29-1|TRBD1|once
CSARQGAGETQYF
TGCAGCGCTCGACAGGGGGCTGGGGAGACCCAGTACTTC
>TRBJ2-3|TRBV28|-|-
CASSWGGSTDTQYF
TGTGCCAGCAGTTGGGGCGGAAGCACAGATACGCAGTATTTT
>TRBJ2-1|TRBV3-1/TRBV3-2|TRBD2|-
CASSLAGGSYNEQFF
TGTGCCAGCAGCCTAGCGGGAGGCTCCTACAATGAGCAGTTCTTC
>TRBJ2-3|TRBV5-1|-|-
CASKWRGTTDTQYF
TGCGCCAGCAAGTGGCGCGGGACCACAGATACGCAGTATTTT
>TRBJ2-4|TRBV6-4|-|-
CASSDPGRLVAKNIQYF
TGTGCCAGCAGTGACCCGGGGCGACTAGTAGCCAAAAACATTCAGTACTTC
>TRBJ2-1|TRBV14|-|-
CASSQGTVQFF
TGTGCCAGCAGCCAAGGGACAGTGCAGTTCTTC
>TRBJ1-1|TRBV15|TRBD1|-
CATSRDRAGGIAEAFF
TGTGCCACCAGCAGAGATAGGGCAGGGGGCATCGCTGAAGCTTTCTTT
>TRBJ1-2|TRBV12-3/TRBV12-4|TRBD1|-
CASDWTGGGGYTF
TGTGCCAGCGATTGGACAGGGGGAGGAGGCTACACCTTC
>TRBJ2-5|TRBV10-3|-|once
CAISEVTTNRETQYF
TGTGCCATCAGTGAAGTAACTACCAACCGAGAGACCCAGTACTTC
>TRBJ2-3|TRBV6-5|-|-
CASSYSGGVTTDTQYF
TGTGCCAGCAGTTACTCAGGCGGGGTCACCACAGATACGCAGTATTTT
>TRBJ1-1|TRBV27|-|-
CASSFKGRSTEAFF
TGTGCCAGCAGTTTCAAAGGGAGGAGCACTGAAGCTTTCTTT
>TRBJ2-7|TRBV4-1|TRBD1|-
CASSQGGTGGYEQYF
TGCGCCAGCAGCCAAGGTGGGACAGGGGGCTACGAGCAGTACTTC
>TRBJ1-2|TRBV28|-|-
CASSPSLGASTF
TGTGCCAGCAGTCCCTCATTGGGGGCCAGCACCTTC
>TRBJ1-2|TRBV30|-|once
CASPWGGYGYTF
TGTGCCTCCCCCTGGGGGGGGTATGGCTACACCTTC
>TRBJ2-5|TRBV19|-|-
CASSLTGETQYF
TGTGCCAGTAGCCTAACAGGGGAGACCCAGTACTTC
>TRBJ2-3|TRBV19|TRBD2|-
CASSMGGRVDTQYF
TGTGCCAGTAGTATGGGCGGGAGGGTAGATACGCAGTATTTT
>TRBJ2-7|TRBV10-3|-|-
CAISESQGSLYEQYF
TGTGCCATCAGTGAGTCCCAGGGGTCTCTTTACGAGCAGTACTTC
>TRBJ1-1|TRBV27|-|-
CASSSLTREAFF
TGTGCCAGCAGTTCTTTGACACGTGAAGCTTTCTTT
>TRBJ1-2|TRBV19|-|few
CASTLSGNYGYTF
TGTGCCAGTACTCTCAGTGGTAACTATGGCTACACCTTC
>TRBJ1-3|TRBV19|TRBD1|-
CASSIRTGVGNTIYF
TGTGCCAGTAGTATCCGGACAGGGGTAGGAAACACCATATATTTT
>TRBJ1-2|TRBV30|-|-
CAWRAGLGNYGYTF
TGTGCCTGGAGAGCAGGGCTGGGGAACTATGGCTACACCTTC
>TRBJ1-4|TRBV30|TRBD1|-
CAWSRRQGAEKLFF
TGTGCCTGGAGTAGGAGACAGGGGGCTGAAAAACTGTTTTTT
>TRBJ1-6|TRBV27|-|-
CASSLEQRNSPLHF
TGTGCCAGCAGTTTAGAACAGAGAAATTCACCCCTCCACTTT
>TRBJ2-2|TRBV6-4|TRBD2|-
CASSPLAGGVNTGELFF
TGTGCCAGCAGTCCCCTCGCGGGGGGCGTTAACACCGGGGAGCTGTTTTTT
>TRBJ2-5|TRBV5-1|TRBD1|once
CASSLGQGGETQYF
TGCGCCAGCAGCTTAGGACAGGGTGGAGAGACCCAGTACTTC
>TRBJ1-5|TRBV18|TRBD1|-
CASSPGQAGGTSNQPQHF
TGTGCCAGCTCACCAGGGCAAGCAGGGGGTACGAGCAATCAGCCCCAGCATTTT
>TRBJ2-2|TRBV19|-|-
CASRLAETNTGELFF
TGTGCCAGTAGGTTAGCGGAAACGAACACCGGGGAGCTGTTTTTT
>TRBJ1-3|TRBV28|-|once
CASSLRGGNTIYF
TGTGCCAGCAGTTTACGAGGTGGAAACACCATATATTTT
>TRBJ2-7|TRBV27|TRBD1|-
CASSLSAPDRGYEQYF
TGTGCCAGCAGTTTATCCGCCCCTGACAGGGGATACGAGCAGTACTTC
>TRBJ2-1|TRBV30|-|-
CAWSVRSGLKFF
TGTGCCTGGAGTGTACGAAGCGGCCTCAAGTTCTTC
>TRBJ1-3|TRBV2|-|-
CASSRVGPSGNTIYF
TGTGCCAGCAGTCGAGTTGGGCCCTCTGGAAACACCATATATTTT
>TRBJ2-5|TRBV7-9|-|-
CASSQLAPETQYF
TGTGCCAGCAGCCAACTTGCGCCAGAGACCCAGTACTTC
>TRBJ1-2|TRBV18|-|-
CASSPSAQPYGYTF
TGTGCCAGCTCACCATCGGCACAGCCCTATGGCTACACCTTC
>TRBJ2-7|TRBV30|TRBD1|-
CASGQGAPQYF
TGTGCCTCGGGACAGGGGGCCCCGCAGTACTTC
>TRBJ2-5|TRBV13|TRBD2|-
CASSLGVSGGPQETQYF
TGTGCCAGCAGCTTAGGAGTTAGCGGGGGGCCCCAAGAGACCCAGTACTTC
>TRBJ1-1|TRBV7-2|-|-
CASSFQGSTEAFF
TGTGCCAGCAGCTTTCAGGGATCCACTGAAGCTTTCTTT
>TRBJ1-5|TRBV28|-|-
CATHIPGDYQPQHF
TGTGCCACCCATATACCGGGGGATTATCAGCCCCAGCATTTT
>TRBJ1-2|TRBV29-1|-|-
CSVGRGGLLNYGYTF
TGCAGCGTTGGGCGGGGCGGGCTTCTTAACTATGGCTACACCTTC
>TRBJ1-4|TRBV30|-|-
CAWSVRGQGNEKLFF
TGTGCCTGGAGTGTACGTGGGCAGGGTAATGAAAAACTGTTTTTT
>TRBJ2-2|TRBV7-8|-|-
CASSPVGFGEHNTGELFF
TGTGCCAGCAGCCCCGTGGGGTTCGGGGAGCACAACACCGGGGAGCTGTTTTTT
>TRBJ2-7|TRBV5-3|-|once
CARSHPGLQSGVYEQYF
TGTGCCAGAAGCCACCCGGGTCTCCAGTCGGGGGTCTACGAGCAGTACTTC
>TRBJ2-5|TRBV7-9|-|-
CASSLAEETQYF
TGTGCCAGCAGCTTAGCCGAAGAGACCCAGTACTTC
>TRBJ2-7|TRBV2|TRBD1|-
CASMVTGGAEQYF
TGTGCCAGCATGGTCACAGGGGGCGCGGAGCAGTACTTC
>TRBJ1-4|TRBV28|TRBD1|-
CASSLTGINEKLFF
TGTGCCAGCAGTTTGACAGGGATTAATGAAAAACTGTTTTTT
>TRBJ1-1|TRBV18|-|few
CASSPPGQNMNTEAFF
TGTGCCAGCTCACCCCCTGGGCAGAACATGAACACTGAAGCTTTCTTT